This entry lists 25 T cell receptor beta chains sequenced from one sample in a study of cytomegalovirus exposure and HLA in healthy donors (dated by TCRdb to about 2017). Receptors were amplified or captured by the immunoSEQ multiplex PCR assay. For the multiplex PCR, a mixture combining 60 forward primers for TCR Vbeta segments and 13 reverse primers for TCR Jbeta segments was used. TCRdb provides this immuneACCESS table in a form limited to in-frame rearrangements. Some clones are lacking; in checked studies, under half of them reflect an unresolved V gene, and why the rest are absent is not known. The sample table records 150,000 or so clones; around two thirds of these occur just once. The ten most abundant clones make up less than 11% of the sample. What was sequenced was PBMCs. These receptors all come from a man aged 25 to 40 in good health and CMV-seropositive.

This clone is a singleton in its sample. The chain employs TRBV28 and TRBJ2-1; tentative D call: TRBD1 (5 bases). Germline CDR1 MDHEN, CDR2 SYDVKM. The CDR3 is made up of 13 amino acids. Trimming removed 8 bases at V and 3 bases at J, with 11 bases between. The CDR3: CASLGAVYNEQFF. CDR3 bases: TGTGCCAGCCTAGGGGCAGTCTACAATGAGCAGTTCTTC.

This clone was observed a few times. The chain combines TRBV11-3 with TRBJ2-1; 8 positions agree with TRBD2. The germline V gene has CDR1 SGHNT and CDR2 YENEEA. This CDR3 has 18 residues. Trimming took 4 bases from V and 5 from J; bases not matched to a gene: 16. CDR3 region: CASSSNTGPSGLNNEQFF. The CDR3 region has the DNA TGTGCCAGCAGCTCGAACACAGGCCCTAGCGGGCTAAACAATGAGCAGTTCTTC.

This clone occurred a few times. The chain has TRBV19 and TRBJ2-1; TRBD2 agrees at 7 bases. Trimming took 5 bases from V and 5 from J; bases not matched to a gene: 6. This CDR3 is 14 amino acids long. Germline lookup yields CDR1 LNHDA and CDR2 SQIVND (reference sequence). CDR3: CASSERGTHNEQFF. CDR3 coding DNA: TGTGCCAGTAGTGAGCGGGGCACCCACAATGAGCAGTTCTTC. Full variable domain (outside the CDR3, taken from reference TRBV19 and TRBJ2-1): DGGITQSPKYLFRKEGQNVTLSCEQNLNHDAMYWYRQDPGQGLRLIYYSQIVNDFQKGDIAEGYSVSREKKESFPLTVTSAQKNPTAFYLCASSERGTHNEQFFGPGTRLTVL.

J is TRBJ2-7 and V is TRBV19, with D uncertain. CDR1 and CDR2 (germline): LNHDA, SQIVND (reference sequence). Trimming took 0 bases from V and 6 from J, leaving 12 bases between them. The CDR3 has 14 residues. CDR3 residues: CASSIDVSASEQYF. In DNA form, the CDR3 reads TGTGCCAGTAGTATAGATGTGAGCGCCAGCGAGCAGTACTTC.

Only a few counts were recorded for this clone. V is TRBV9 and J is TRBJ1-3; D is possibly TRBD1 (5 bases). The germline V gene encodes CDR1 SGDLS and CDR2 YYNGEE. The CDR3 contains 16 residues. The ends were cut back, 0 bases at V and 1 base at J, with 11 bases in the middle. The CDR3 nucleotides are TGTGCCAGCAGCGTAGGGCCTGGGGGGTCTGGAAACACCATATATTTT. It specifies CASSVGPGGSGNTIYF.

This sequence joins TRBV19 and TRBJ2-6, with D possibly being TRBD1 (6 bases). Germline assignment: CDR1 LNHDA and CDR2 SQIVND (reference sequence). The CDR3 spans 17 residues. Trimming removed 5 bases at V and 0 bases at J, with 14 bases between. The DNA for the CDR3 is TGTGCCAGTAGTCTTACACAGGGCCTCTCTGGGGCCAACGTCCTGACTTTC. Its protein product is CASSLTQGLSGANVLTF. Full variable domain (rest looked up from reference TRBV19 and TRBJ2-6): DGGITQSPKYLFRKEGQNVTLSCEQNLNHDAMYWYRQDPGQGLRLIYYSQIVNDFQKGDIAEGYSVSREKKESFPLTVTSAQKNPTAFYLCASSLTQGLSGANVLTFGAGSRLTVL.

This clone was detected once. The chain recombines TRBV12-5 with TRBJ2-7, with 7 bases that match TRBD2. Germline CDR1 and CDR2: LGHNT and FRNRAP. The CDR3 runs to 12 residues. With 4 bases clipped from V and 7 bases from J, the junction kept 4 bases outside the gene matches. CDR3 nucleotides: TGTGCTAGTGGTTGGGGGGAGGGTGAGCAGTACTTC. As protein: CASGWGEGEQYF.

The rearrangement uses TRBV2 and TRBJ2-7; TRBD1 matches at 7 bases. The germline CDR1 and CDR2 sequences are SNHLY and FYNNEI. V trimming: 7 bases; J trimming: 4 bases; junction bases outside the gene matches: 10. The CDR3 contains 14 residues. This chain's CDR3 is CASKATETGYEQYF. For the CDR3, the DNA is TGTGCCAGCAAGGCAACTGAGACAGGGTACGAGCAGTACTTC.

The chain links TRBV18 to TRBJ1-1; the match to TRBD1 covers 9 bases. The CDR3 loop spans 15 amino acids. Unmatched junction bases numbered 10, after V lost 4 bases and J lost 7 bases. Germline CDR1 is KGHSH and CDR2 is LQKENI. CDR3 sequence: CASSHGTGLINEAFF. For the CDR3, the DNA is TGTGCCAGCTCACACGGGACAGGGCTAATTAATGAAGCTTTCTTT. Full variable domain (remainder filled in from reference TRBV18 and TRBJ1-1): NAGVMQNPRHLVRRRGQEARLRCSPMKGHSHVYWYRQLPEEGLKFMVYLQKENIIDESGMPKERFSAEFPKEGPSILRIQQVVRGDSAAYFCASSHGTGLINEAFFGQGTRLTVV.

The rearrangement uses TRBV10-1 and TRBJ2-3, with D possibly TRBD2 on 5 matching bases. Trimming cost V 6 bases and J 2 bases, with 12 bases left between them. The CDR3 is 14 amino acids. Germline V gives CDR1 WNHNN, CDR2 SYGVQD (reference sequence). The CDR3 sequence is CASRGDSYTDTQYF. Written as DNA, the CDR3 is TGCGCCAGCAGGGGAGACTCCTACACAGATACGCAGTATTTT.

Comments on this clone: A read error may produce the germline difference seen at one junction end. The chain employs TRBV7-7 and TRBJ2-5; D may be TRBD2 (5 bases). This CDR3 region has 15 residues. Germline CDR1 and CDR2: SSHAT and FNYEAQ (reference sequence). For the CDR3, the DNA is TGTGCTAGCAGCTTATCGGGTGGAGGCCAAGAGACCCAGTACTTC. Translation: CASSLSGGGQETQYF.

The chain combines TRBV28 with TRBJ1-1; 10 nucleotides align to TRBD1. The V gene end was trimmed by 4 bases and the J gene end by 4 bases; junction bases not matched to a gene: 3. From germline, CDR1 is MDHEN and CDR2 SYDVKM. This CDR3 comprises 14 residues. This CDR3 reads CASSSGQGGTEAFF. For the CDR3, the DNA is TGTGCCAGCAGTTCCGGACAGGGGGGCACTGAAGCTTTCTTT.

This chain joins TRBV6-5 and TRBJ1-2; 9 bases agree with TRBD1. The V gene's germline CDR1 is MNHEY and CDR2 SVGAGI. The ends lost 6 bases at V and 4 bases at J; junction bases unmatched: 6. This CDR3 is 14 amino acids long. CDR3 DNA sequence: TGTGCCAGCAGACTACAGGGGGCAAGCTATGGCTACACCTTC. Translation gives CASRLQGASYGYTF.

The chain has TRBV2 and TRBJ1-4, with a tentative D call TRBD1 (5 bases). CDR1 SNHLY and CDR2 FYNNEI come from the germline V gene. Trimming pared 5 bases from V and 8 bases from J, leaving 12 bases between. There are 13 residues in the CDR3. The CDR3 sequence is CASSYLQGEKLFF. Here the CDR3 DNA reads TGTGCCAGCAGTTACCTGCAGGGAGAAAAACTGTTTTTT.

The CDR3 DNA reads as TGTGCCAGTAGTCCCCTCTCAGGGACCGGGGAGCTGTTTTTT. This gives the protein CASSPLSGTGELFF. The chain links TRBV19 to TRBJ2-2; possible D gene TRBD1, 5 bases. The CDR3 sequence is 14 residues long. V lost 5 bases, J lost 5 bases, and 12 bases lay in between. Germline CDR1 is LNHDA and CDR2 is SQIVND (reference sequence). Looking up the rest from reference TRBV19 and TRBJ2-2 gives the full variable domain: DGGITQSPKYLFRKEGQNVTLSCEQNLNHDAMYWYRQDPGQGLRLIYYSQIVNDFQKGDIAEGYSVSREKKESFPLTVTSAQKNPTAFYLCASSPLSGTGELFFGEGSRLTVL.

This chain connects TRBV11-3 to TRBJ2-5; possible D gene TRBD2, 5 bases. There are 15 residues in the CDR3. Germline V CDR1 and CDR2: SGHNT, YENEEA. V was shortened by 1 base and J by 3 bases, with 12 bases between the two germline ends. The chain's CDR3 is CASSLVLDSEETQYF. The CDR3, as DNA: TGTGCCAGCAGCTTAGTTCTGGACTCAGAAGAGACCCAGTACTTC.

This clone was observed a few times. A far larger clone is a single base away, which makes a read error likely. The chain recombines TRBV7-2 with TRBJ2-7; 9 nucleotides line up with TRBD1. The CDR3 is 14 residues long. Germline trimming cut 5 bases from V and 2 bases from J; bases unmatched to any gene: 4. The germline gives CDR1 SGHTA, CDR2 FQGNSA. CDR3 DNA sequence: TGTGCCAGCAGCCCGTGGACAGGGGCCTACGAGCAGTACTTC. It encodes CASSPWTGAYEQYF.

This chain connects TRBV5-1 to TRBJ2-1; D remains unclear. The germline V and J ends were trimmed by 2 bases and 7 bases, with 7 bases remaining between them. The length of the CDR3 is 12 residues. From germline, CDR1 is SGHRS and CDR2 YFSETQ. The CDR3 nucleotides read TGCGCCAGCAGCTTCTCACTTAATGAGCAGTTCTTC. Its protein is CASSFSLNEQFF.

This rearrangement joins TRBV7-6 to TRBJ1-1; D may be TRBD1 (5 bases). The CDR3 totals 18 residues. CDR1 is SGHVS and CDR2 is FNYEAQ in the germline V gene. V lost 1 base, J lost 4 bases, and 22 bases lay in between. CDR3 DNA sequence: TGTGCCAGCAGCTTAGATATCGCAGAGGGAGCGGGGGGCACTGAAGCTTTCTTT. The encoded protein is CASSLDIAEGAGGTEAFF.

The chain has TRBV9 and TRBJ2-1; D is uncertain. Trimming took off 4 bases at V and 0 bases at J, with 11 bases between the two ends. Germline CDR1 is SGDLS and CDR2 is YYNGEE. This CDR3 has 15 amino acids. The chain's CDR3 is CASSPSLSSYNEQFF. CDR3 nucleotides: TGTGCCAGCAGCCCGTCCCTGAGCTCCTACAATGAGCAGTTCTTC.

The V gene is TRBV19, the J gene TRBJ2-3, with 7 bases fitting TRBD1. Germline V gives CDR1 LNHDA, CDR2 SQIVND (reference sequence). This CDR3 is 14 amino acids long. J gave up 4 bases and V 4 bases, and 5 bases lay outside the gene matches. The CDR3 sequence is CASSKSTGPDTQYF. The CDR3 coding sequence is TGTGCCAGTAGTAAGTCGACAGGGCCAGATACGCAGTATTTT.

The chain uses TRBV27 and TRBJ1-5; TRBD1 matches at 9 bases. The CDR3 extends over 15 amino acids. Germline values: CDR1 MNHEY, CDR2 SMNVEV (reference sequence). V lost 3 bases, J lost 9 bases, and 9 bases stayed unmatched. This CDR3 reads CASSFATGGGRPQHF. DNA for the CDR3: TGTGCCAGCAGTTTCGCCACAGGGGGCGGTCGGCCCCAGCATTTT.

For this clone: The same CDR3 arises from other DNA sequences in this sample as well. The V and J genes are TRBV9 and TRBJ1-1, with TRBD1 as a possible D gene (5 bases). The CDR3 consists of 15 residues. Germline CDR1 reads SGDLS; CDR2 reads YYNGEE. Trimming shortened V by 0 bases and J by 3 bases, and 12 bases separated the two germline ends. The CDR3 DNA reads TGTGCCAGCAGCGTAGTTGGGACGGGGGACACTGAAGCTTTCTTT. It codes for CASSVVGTGDTEAFF.

This clone has just a few counts. V and J are TRBV5-1 and TRBJ2-1; 10 nucleotides line up with TRBD2. The V segment lost 5 bases and the J segment 9 bases; nucleotides outside the gene matches: 8. This CDR3 comprises 14 residues. Germline V lookup: CDR1 SGHRS, CDR2 YFSETQ. CDR3 region: CASSNPSGSGEQFF. CDR3 nucleotides: TGCGCCAGCAGTAATCCTAGCGGGAGCGGTGAGCAGTTCTTC.

This clone was detected once. The chain has TRBV19 and TRBJ2-2; TRBD1 matches 7 bases. This CDR3 is built from 14 residues. J gave up 5 bases and V 11 bases, and 11 bases lay outside the gene matches. CDR1 is LNHDA, CDR2 SQIVND, per germline (reference sequence). CDR3 amino acids: CAARGTAETGELFF. CDR3 nucleotide sequence: TGTGCCGCGCGAGGGACAGCCGAAACCGGGGAGCTGTTTTTT.